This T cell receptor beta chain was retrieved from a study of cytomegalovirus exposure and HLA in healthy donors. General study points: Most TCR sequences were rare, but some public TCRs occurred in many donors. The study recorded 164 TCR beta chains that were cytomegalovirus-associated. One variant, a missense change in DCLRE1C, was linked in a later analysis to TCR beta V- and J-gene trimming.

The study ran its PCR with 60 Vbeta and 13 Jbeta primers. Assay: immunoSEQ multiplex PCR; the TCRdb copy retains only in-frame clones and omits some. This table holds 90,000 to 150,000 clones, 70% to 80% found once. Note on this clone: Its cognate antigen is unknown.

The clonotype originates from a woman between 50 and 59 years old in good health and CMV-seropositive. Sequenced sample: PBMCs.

The CDR3 DNA follows: TGTGCCGGACTAGCGGACACCGGGGAGCTGTTTTTT. Translation: CAGLADTGELFF. The V call is TRBV7-6, the J call TRBJ2-2; 10 nucleotides line up with TRBD2. The CDR3 extends over 12 amino acids. J lost 3 bases, V lost 11 bases, and 0 bases had no gene match. The germline V gene has CDR1 SGHVS and CDR2 FNYEAQ.